These 29 T cell receptor beta chains were all obtained from the same sample, sequenced in a study of cytomegalovirus exposure and HLA in healthy donors. The PCR ran on 60 Vbeta and 13 Jbeta primers. The data were produced by immunoSEQ multiplex PCR, yet TCRdb's version contains in-frame clones alone and is incomplete. The sample holds about 150,000 clones, roughly 80% seen once. Input material: PBMCs. These receptors all come from a male donor in good health and CMV-seronegative.

The V gene is TRBV7-2, the J gene TRBJ2-1, with TRBD2 matching 11 bases. V shed 3 bases, J shed 4 bases, and the junction held 5 bases outside the gene matches. CDR3 length equals 16 residues. Germline CDR1 reads SGHTA; CDR2 reads FQGNSA. CDR3 sequence (DNA): TGTGCCAGCAGCTTTACGGGACTAGCGGCATACAATGAGCAGTTCTTC. Amino acids: CASSFTGLAAYNEQFF.

This clone has a handful of counts. The chain is built from TRBV6-6 and TRBJ1-4, with D unresolved. Germline V gene data show CDR1 as MNHNY and CDR2 as SVGAGI (reference sequence). Trimming took off 2 bases at V and 8 bases at J, with 12 bases between the two ends. This CDR3 is built from 14 residues. CDR3 DNA: TGTGCCAGCAGTTACGGCCCCGCCAGGGAAAAACTGTTTTTT. Its protein product is CASSYGPAREKLFF.

The sample holds a few counts of this clone. The genes are TRBV4-3 and TRBJ1-6; D possibly corresponds to TRBD1 (6 bases). CDR1 and CDR2 from the germline V gene are LGHNA and YSLEER. V dropped 3 bases and J dropped 10 bases, with 19 bases sitting between them. The length of the CDR3 is 16 residues. The DNA of the CDR3 is TGCGCCAGCAGCCATCTACAGGGCAGTGAGGCCTCACCCCTCCACTTT. Translating it yields CASSHLQGSEASPLHF.

This chain links TRBV7-3 with TRBJ2-3, with D possibly being TRBD2 (6 bases). The CDR3 contains 16 residues. V was cut by 1 base and J by 4 bases, with 15 bases left in between. Germline CDR1 is SGHTA and CDR2 is FQGTGA. DNA for the CDR3: TGTGCCAGCAGCTTAAGTTGGCGCGGGACTCCAGATACGCAGTATTTT. This translates into CASSLSWRGTPDTQYF.

The chain links TRBV5-1 to TRBJ1-1; 10 bases are a match to TRBD1. This CDR3 comprises 14 residues. Germline-derived CDR1 and CDR2 are SGHRS and YFSETQ. V shed 6 bases, J shed 5 bases, and the junction held 7 bases outside the gene matches. As DNA, the CDR3 is TGCGCCAGCAAACGGACAGGGGGGGGAACTGAAGCTTTCTTT. As protein: CASKRTGGGTEAFF.

The rearrangement joins TRBV19 to TRBJ1-2; unclear D gene. Germline CDR1 and CDR2: LNHDA and SQIVND (reference sequence). The ends were cut back, 5 bases at V and 4 bases at J, with 20 bases in the middle. The CDR3 spans 16 residues. DNA for the CDR3: TGTGCCAGTAGTCTTATTTCCCGCGGGGTAGGCTATGGCTACACCTTC. Amino acid sequence: CASSLISRGVGYGYTF.

This chain links TRBV19 with TRBJ1-1; D is uncertain. The germline V and J ends were trimmed by 3 bases and 5 bases, with 28 bases remaining between them. This CDR3 has 19 residues. Germline-derived CDR1 and CDR2 are LNHDA and SQIVND (reference sequence). This chain's CDR3 is CASSILVWTLREEKTEAFF. In DNA form, the CDR3 reads TGTGCCAGTAGTATTCTGGTATGGACCTTGAGGGAGGAGAAGACTGAAGCTTTCTTT.

On this clone itself: Other DNA sequences in this specimen translate into the identical CDR3. This rearrangement joins TRBV19 to TRBJ2-7, with 11 bases identical to TRBD1. The CDR3 contains 14 residues. Germline V gene sequence: CDR1 LNHDA, CDR2 SQIVND (reference sequence). Trimming took 5 bases from V and 3 from J; bases not matched to a gene: 3. The CDR3 here is CASSPGQGGYEQYF. DNA for the CDR3: TGTGCCAGTAGTCCGGGACAGGGGGGCTACGAGCAGTACTTC.

The CDR3 DNA sequence: TGTGCCAGCAGCTTAGAGGGGACAGGGCTTAACTATGGCTACACCTTC. Protein: CASSLEGTGLNYGYTF. V is TRBV11-2 and J is TRBJ1-2, with 9 positions matching TRBD1. The J segment lost 1 base and the V segment lost 0 bases, leaving 3 bases of the junction unmatched. CDR3 size: 16 residues. Germline loops: CDR1 SGHAT, CDR2 FQNNGV.

This chain connects TRBV28 to TRBJ1-2; TRBD1 aligns across 7 bases. There are 16 residues in the CDR3. V shed 4 bases, J shed 0 bases, and the junction held 8 bases outside the gene matches. Germline V gene sequence: CDR1 MDHEN, CDR2 SYDVKM. The CDR3 sequence: CASSSPGQLANYGYTF. Here the CDR3 DNA reads TGTGCCAGCAGTTCTCCGGGACAGTTAGCTAACTATGGCTACACCTTC.

This chain links TRBV7-9 with TRBJ2-3, with TRBD1 identical over 9 bases. The CDR3 loop spans 16 amino acids. Germline-derived CDR1 and CDR2 are SEHNR and FQNEAQ (reference sequence). Germline trimming cut 5 bases from V and 3 bases from J; bases unmatched to any gene: 9. The CDR3 loop reads CASSTDRGGGTDTQYF. CDR3 nucleotide sequence: TGTGCCAGCAGCACGGACAGGGGAGGGGGAACAGATACGCAGTATTTT.

This sequence joins TRBV15 and TRBJ2-3; 13 bases are a match to TRBD2. Germline lookup yields CDR1 LNHNV and CDR2 YYDKDF (reference sequence). Losses at the gene ends were 3 bases for V and 2 bases for J; bases not matched to a gene: 5. The CDR3 consists of 17 residues. DNA of the CDR3: TGTGCCACCAGCAGCCGACTAGCGGGAGGAGACACAGATACGCAGTATTTT. Encoded protein: CATSSRLAGGDTDTQYF.

As regards this clone: It is unclear where the CDR3 begins or ends on the DNA, so no DNA is shown, and the CDR3 is as TCRdb lists it. This chain links TRBV7-2 with TRBJ1-1. Germline assignment: CDR1 SGHTA and CDR2 FQGNSA. The CDR3 has 14 residues if both end residues are counted. The CDR3 sequence is CASSFGSGESLAFF.

This clone came up once. V usage is TRBV7-9 and J usage is TRBJ1-3; D is unresolved. Germline CDR1 reads SEHNR; CDR2 reads FQNEAQ (reference sequence). The ends were cut back, 4 bases at V and 4 bases at J, with 5 bases in the middle. This CDR3 contains 12 residues. The CDR3 nucleotides read TGTGCCAGCAGCTCCCAAGGAAACACCATATATTTT. It encodes CASSSQGNTIYF.

The chain uses TRBV4-3 and TRBJ2-1; 7 nucleotides line up with TRBD2. The CDR3 length is 17 residues. J lost 0 bases, V lost 0 bases, and 5 bases had no gene match. Germline CDR1 reads LGHNA; CDR2 reads YSLEER. The CDR3 sequence: CASSQDLASGSYNEQFF. In DNA form, the CDR3 reads TGCGCCAGCAGCCAAGATCTGGCTAGCGGCTCCTACAATGAGCAGTTCTTC.

The chain combines TRBV6-5 with TRBJ2-3; D ambiguous. Per the germline V gene, CDR1 is MNHEY and CDR2 is SVGAGI. This CDR3 has 12 residues. V was pared by 6 bases and J by 4 bases, with 8 bases between. The DNA of the CDR3 is TGTGCCAGCAGCACCAGGTCAGATACGCAGTATTTT. It is translated as CASSTRSDTQYF.

The rearrangement joins TRBV10-3 to TRBJ2-5; D unresolved. Germline V gene data show CDR1 as ENHRY and CDR2 as SYGVKD. Trimming cost V 3 bases and J 4 bases, with 9 bases left between them. The CDR3 has 13 residues. The CDR3 loop is CAISEHPRETQYF. The CDR3 region has the DNA TGTGCCATCAGTGAACATCCTCGAGAGACCCAGTACTTC.

The chain carries TRBV6-4 and TRBJ2-3; TRBD2 matches 10 bases. The V gene's germline CDR1 is MRHNA and CDR2 SNTAGT. After removal of 3 bases from V and 2 bases from J, the junction contained 2 bases not matched to a gene. The CDR3 contains 15 residues. CDR3: CASSELAGATDTQYF. Here the CDR3 DNA reads TGTGCCAGCAGTGAGCTAGCGGGAGCCACAGATACGCAGTATTTT.

J is TRBJ2-7 and V is TRBV5-1, with D possibly TRBD1 on 6 matching bases. This CDR3 comprises 18 residues. V was cut by 5 bases and J by 2 bases, with 26 bases left in between. Germline assignment: CDR1 SGHRS and CDR2 YFSETQ. CDR3 nucleotides: TGCGCCAGCAGAGGGTCTACTCGGGACACCTTTCCACCCTACGAGCAGTACTTC. It codes for CASRGSTRDTFPPYEQYF.

This clone came up once. V gene TRBV6-5 combines with J gene TRBJ2-5; 7 bases map to TRBD2. V dropped 5 bases and J dropped 3; count of bases not matched to a gene: 3. The CDR3 spans 13 residues. Looked up from germline, CDR1 is MNHEY and CDR2 is SVGAGI. Here the CDR3 DNA reads TGTGCCAGCAGTCGGACTAGAAAAGAGACCCAGTACTTC. Its translation: CASSRTRKETQYF.

The chain is built from TRBV29-1 and TRBJ1-1; no reliable D call. There are 12 residues in the CDR3. The germline V gene has CDR1 SQVTM and CDR2 ANQGSEA. Trimming removed 1 base from V and 4 bases from J, with 7 bases in between. The CDR3 coding sequence is TGCAGCGTTGAAGGAACGGTCACTGAAGCTTTCTTT. Encoded protein: CSVEGTVTEAFF.

This rearrangement joins TRBV10-3 to TRBJ1-5; D uncertain. Trimming stripped 0 bases from V and 6 bases from J, with 9 bases between. Per the germline V gene, CDR1 is ENHRY and CDR2 is SYGVKD. There are 14 residues in the CDR3. The CDR3 sequence: CAISESTGVQPQHF. The CDR3 DNA sequence: TGTGCCATCAGTGAGTCTACCGGGGTTCAGCCCCAGCATTTT.

This chain uses TRBV19 with TRBJ2-7; D is perhaps TRBD1 (5 bases). The germline V gene has CDR1 LNHDA and CDR2 SQIVND (reference sequence). The CDR3 totals 14 residues. Trimming removed 1 base from V and 3 bases from J, with 10 bases in between. This CDR3 reads CASSIAGFGYEQYF. CDR3 sequence (DNA): TGTGCCAGTAGTATAGCAGGGTTCGGCTACGAGCAGTACTTC.

This clone was counted once. The chain carries TRBV5-1 and TRBJ2-1; 9 nucleotides agree with TRBD2. The CDR3 spans 15 residues. Germline CDR1 and CDR2: SGHRS and YFSETQ. After removal of 4 bases from V and 4 bases from J, the junction contained 6 bases not matched to a gene. The CDR3 sequence: CASSMTSGRYNEQFF. The CDR3 DNA is TGCGCCAGCAGCATGACTAGCGGCCGATACAATGAGCAGTTCTTC.

The chain uses TRBV5-5 and TRBJ2-7; 10 nucleotides align to TRBD1. Germline assignment: CDR1 SGHKS and CDR2 YYEKEE (reference sequence). This CDR3 contains 16 residues. The trim removed 6 bases at V and 0 bases at J, leaving 9 bases unmatched. DNA for the CDR3: TGTGCCAGCAAAGGACAGGGGGGGCCCTTCTCCTACGAGCAGTACTTC. Protein product: CASKGQGGPFSYEQYF.

The chain joins TRBV2 to TRBJ1-5; tentative D call: TRBD1 (5 bases). This CDR3 contains 16 residues. Trimming removed 7 bases at V and 3 bases at J, with 19 bases between. The germline gives CDR1 SNHLY, CDR2 FYNNEI. CDR3 amino acids: CASTKNPPGSNQPQHF. CDR3 nucleotides: TGTGCCAGCACCAAGAATCCCCCAGGGTCCAATCAGCCCCAGCATTTT.

This clone was counted a few times. This chain links TRBV23-1 with TRBJ1-2; D uncertain. TRBV23-1 is identified as an open reading frame with a role that is uncertain. V dropped 0 bases and J dropped 6 bases, with 14 bases sitting between them. CDR3 size: 15 residues. Here the CDR3 reads CASSQSPLVPNGYTF. In nucleotides, the CDR3 is TGCGCCAGCAGTCAATCCCCACTTGTGCCTAATGGCTACACCTTC.

The V gene is TRBV18, the J gene TRBJ2-4; D perhaps matches TRBD2 (7 bases). Between the trimmed V and J ends, which lost 2 bases and 4 bases, there was a span of 15 bases. Germline loops: CDR1 KGHSH, CDR2 LQKENI. The CDR3 spans 16 residues. CDR3 in amino acids: CASSPRSGGGKNIQYF. The CDR3 DNA sequence: TGTGCCAGCTCACCAAGATCGGGGGGCGGGAAAAACATTCAGTACTTC.

This chain uses TRBV7-6 with TRBJ1-1, with D tentatively TRBD1 (6 bases). The CDR3 loop spans 14 amino acids. Per germline, CDR1 SGHVS and CDR2 FNYEAQ. The V end lost 5 bases, the J end lost 1 base, and 11 bases lay between the germline ends. The CDR3 nucleotides read TGTGCCAGCAGCCTATCCAGGGGGAACACTGAAGCTTTCTTT. Its translation is CASSLSRGNTEAFF.